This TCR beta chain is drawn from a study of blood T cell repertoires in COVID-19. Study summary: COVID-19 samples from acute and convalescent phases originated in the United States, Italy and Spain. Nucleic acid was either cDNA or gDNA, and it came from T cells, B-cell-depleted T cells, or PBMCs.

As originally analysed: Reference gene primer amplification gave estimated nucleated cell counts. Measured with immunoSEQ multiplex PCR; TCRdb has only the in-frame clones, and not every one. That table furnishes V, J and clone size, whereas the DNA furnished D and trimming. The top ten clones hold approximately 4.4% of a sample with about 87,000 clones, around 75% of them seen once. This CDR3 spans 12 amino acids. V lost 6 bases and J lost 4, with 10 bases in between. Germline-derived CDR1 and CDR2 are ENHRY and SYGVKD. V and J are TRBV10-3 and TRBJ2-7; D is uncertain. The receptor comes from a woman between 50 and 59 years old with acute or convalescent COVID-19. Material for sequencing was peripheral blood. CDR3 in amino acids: CAIRSTPYEQYF. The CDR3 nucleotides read TGTGCCATCAGGTCGACTCCATACGAGCAGTACTTC.